The T cell receptor (beta chain) described here comes from a study of shared clonotypes between healthy human individuals. Overall study context: Three plates were used per donor for CD4 naive, three for CD4 memory, two for CD8 naive and one for CD8 memory. Whole-study results and caveats: What naive subsets generally showed was a larger estimated richness than memory subsets showed. Non-shared clonotypes were found to have lower generation probabilities than the clonotypes that were shared by all four of the sorted-subset donors.

Deep-level settings were used for running the assay. The data were produced by immunoSEQ multiplex PCR, yet TCRdb's version contains in-frame clones alone and is incomplete. The table includes 950,000 to 1,100,000 clones, 60% to 80% detected once. Per germline, CDR1 MNHNS and CDR2 SASEGT. This CDR3 is 15 amino acids long. Note on this clone: The antigen remains unidentified.

The chain couples TRBV6-1 to TRBJ2-5; weak D call: TRBD1 (5 bases). The J call may not be correct, given that the DNA end is closer to TRBJ2-7. This receptor was obtained from a man aged 18 to 29 in good health. Sequencing input: memory CD4+ T cells sorted from blood. The subset: CD45RA-negative fraction. The CDR3 loop is CASSPLGVILYEQYF. Here the CDR3 DNA reads TGTGCCAGCAGCCCCCTAGGGGTAATACTCTACGAGCAGTACTTC.